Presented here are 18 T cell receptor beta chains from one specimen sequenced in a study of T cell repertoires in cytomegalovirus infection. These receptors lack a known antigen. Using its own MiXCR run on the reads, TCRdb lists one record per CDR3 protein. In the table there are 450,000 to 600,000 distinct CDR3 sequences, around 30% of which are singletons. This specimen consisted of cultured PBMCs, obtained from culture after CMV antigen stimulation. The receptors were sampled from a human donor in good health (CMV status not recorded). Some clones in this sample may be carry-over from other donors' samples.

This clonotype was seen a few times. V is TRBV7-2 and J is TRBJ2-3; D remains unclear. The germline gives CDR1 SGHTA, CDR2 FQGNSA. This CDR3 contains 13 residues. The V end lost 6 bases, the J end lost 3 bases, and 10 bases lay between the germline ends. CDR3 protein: CASRAQQTDTQYF. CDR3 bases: TGTGCCAGCAGGGCCCAGCAGACAGATACGCAGTATTTT. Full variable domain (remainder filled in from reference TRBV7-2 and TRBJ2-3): GAGVSQSPSNKVTEKGKDVELRCDPISGHTALYWYRQSLGQGLEFLIYFQGNSAPDKSGLPSDRFSAERTGGSVSTLTIQRTQQEDSAVYLCASRAQQTDTQYFGPGTRLTVL.

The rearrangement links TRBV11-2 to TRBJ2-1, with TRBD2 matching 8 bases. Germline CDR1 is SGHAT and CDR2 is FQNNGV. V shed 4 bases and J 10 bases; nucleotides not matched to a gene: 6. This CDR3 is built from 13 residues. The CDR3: CASSSQAGDEQFF. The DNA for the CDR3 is TGTGCCAGCAGCTCTCAAGCGGGAGACGAGCAGTTCTTC.

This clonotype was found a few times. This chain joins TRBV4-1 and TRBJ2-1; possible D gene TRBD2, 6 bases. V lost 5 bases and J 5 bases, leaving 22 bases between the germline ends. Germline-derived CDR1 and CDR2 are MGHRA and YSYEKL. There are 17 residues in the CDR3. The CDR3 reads CASSFRVPGLAHNEQFF. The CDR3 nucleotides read TGCGCCAGCAGCTTCCGGGTCCCGGGACTGGCTCACAATGAGCAGTTCTTC.

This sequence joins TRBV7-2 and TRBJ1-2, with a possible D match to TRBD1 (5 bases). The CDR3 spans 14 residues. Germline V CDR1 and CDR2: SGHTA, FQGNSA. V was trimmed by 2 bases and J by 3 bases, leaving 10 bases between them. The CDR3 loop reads CASSLQGGDYGYTF. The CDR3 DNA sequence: TGTGCCAGCAGCTTACAGGGAGGGGACTATGGCTACACCTTC.

The CDR3 DNA is TGTGCCAGCAGCTTAGTGACAGAAGGGGAGCAGTACGTC. It is translated as CASSLVTEGEQYV. The rearrangement joins TRBV11-2 to TRBJ2-7, with D perhaps TRBD1 (5 bases). Looked up from germline, CDR1 is SGHAT and CDR2 is FQNNGV. Trimming removed 1 base at V and 7 bases at J, with 11 bases between. This CDR3 is built from 13 residues.

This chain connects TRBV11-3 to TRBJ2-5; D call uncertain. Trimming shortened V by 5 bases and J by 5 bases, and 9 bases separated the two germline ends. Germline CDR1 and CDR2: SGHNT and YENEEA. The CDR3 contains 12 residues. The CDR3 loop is CASSNISETQYF. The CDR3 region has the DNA TGTGCCAGCAGCAACATATCGGAGACCCAGTACTTC.

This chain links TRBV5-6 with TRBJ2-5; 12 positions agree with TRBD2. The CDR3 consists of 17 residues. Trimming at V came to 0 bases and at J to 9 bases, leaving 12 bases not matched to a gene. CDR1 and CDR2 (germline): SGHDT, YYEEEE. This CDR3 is CASSLGLAGARPTAQYF. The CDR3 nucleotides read TGTGCCAGCAGCTTGGGACTAGCGGGGGCGAGGCCGACGGCCCAGTACTTC.

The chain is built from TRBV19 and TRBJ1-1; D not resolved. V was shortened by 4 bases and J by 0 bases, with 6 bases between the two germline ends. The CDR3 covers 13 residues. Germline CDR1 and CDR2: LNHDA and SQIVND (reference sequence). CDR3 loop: CASSRLMNTEAFF. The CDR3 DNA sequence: TGTGCCAGTAGTAGACTGATGAACACTGAAGCTTTCTTT. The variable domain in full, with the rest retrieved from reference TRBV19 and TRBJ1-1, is DGGITQSPKYLFRKEGQNVTLSCEQNLNHDAMYWYRQDPGQGLRLIYYSQIVNDFQKGDIAEGYSVSREKKESFPLTVTSAQKNPTAFYLCASSRLMNTEAFFGQGTRLTVV.

The CDR3 DNA is TGTGCCAGCAGCTCCCCGGGCCGGGACAGGGCCTACAATGAGCAGTTCTTC. Amino acids: CASSSPGRDRAYNEQFF. The chain combines TRBV7-2 with TRBJ2-1; 9 bases are a match to TRBD1. This CDR3 contains 17 residues. The germline gives CDR1 SGHTA, CDR2 FQGNSA. J lost 2 bases, V lost 4 bases, and 9 bases had no gene match.

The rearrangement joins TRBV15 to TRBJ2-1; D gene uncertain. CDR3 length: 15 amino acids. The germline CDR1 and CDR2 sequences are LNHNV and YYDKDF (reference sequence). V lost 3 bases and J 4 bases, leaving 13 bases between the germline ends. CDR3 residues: CATSRGSDGYNEQFF. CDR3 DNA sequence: TGTGCCACCAGCAGGGGTTCCGACGGATACAATGAGCAGTTCTTC.

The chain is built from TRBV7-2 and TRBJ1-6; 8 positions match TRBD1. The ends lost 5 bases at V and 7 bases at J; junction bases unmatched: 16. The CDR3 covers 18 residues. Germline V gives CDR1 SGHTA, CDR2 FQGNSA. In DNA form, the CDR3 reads TGTGCCAGCAGCACTCCTGGGGGGCACAGGGGGGACAATTCACCCCTCCACTTT. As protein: CASSTPGGHRGDNSPLHF.

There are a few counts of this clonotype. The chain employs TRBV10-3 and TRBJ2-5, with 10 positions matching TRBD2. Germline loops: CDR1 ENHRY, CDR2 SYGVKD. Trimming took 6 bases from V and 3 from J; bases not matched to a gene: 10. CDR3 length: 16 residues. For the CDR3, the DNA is TGTGCCATCAGGATGGGAGCGGGAGGGCCAGAAGAGACCCAGTACTTC. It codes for CAIRMGAGGPEETQYF.

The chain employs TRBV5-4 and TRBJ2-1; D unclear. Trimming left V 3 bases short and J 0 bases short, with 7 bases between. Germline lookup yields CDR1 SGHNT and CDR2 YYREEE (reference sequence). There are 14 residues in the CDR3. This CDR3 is CASSSVTSYNEQFF. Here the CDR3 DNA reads TGTGCCAGCAGCTCCGTCACCTCCTACAATGAGCAGTTCTTC. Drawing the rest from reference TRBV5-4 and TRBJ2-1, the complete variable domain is ETGVTQSPTHLIKTRGQQVTLRCSSQSGHNTVSWYQQALGQGPQFIFQYYREEENGRGNFPPRFSGLQFPNYSSELNVNALELDDSALYLCASSSVTSYNEQFFGPGTRLTVL.

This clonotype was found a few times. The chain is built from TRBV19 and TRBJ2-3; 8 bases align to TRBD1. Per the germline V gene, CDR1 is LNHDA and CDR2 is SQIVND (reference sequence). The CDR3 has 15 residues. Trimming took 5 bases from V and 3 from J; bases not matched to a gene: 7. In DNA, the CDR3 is TGTGCCAGTAGTGTTGGGACAGGAGGAACAGATACGCAGTATTTT. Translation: CASSVGTGGTDTQYF. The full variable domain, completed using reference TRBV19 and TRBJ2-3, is DGGITQSPKYLFRKEGQNVTLSCEQNLNHDAMYWYRQDPGQGLRLIYYSQIVNDFQKGDIAEGYSVSREKKESFPLTVTSAQKNPTAFYLCASSVGTGGTDTQYFGPGTRLTVL.

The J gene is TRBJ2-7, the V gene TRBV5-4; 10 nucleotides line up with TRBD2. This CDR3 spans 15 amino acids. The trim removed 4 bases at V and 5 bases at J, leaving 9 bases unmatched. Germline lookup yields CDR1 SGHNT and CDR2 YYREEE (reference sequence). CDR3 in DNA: TGTGCCAGCAGCGACCCTAGCGGGAGTTCCCACGAGCAGTACTTC. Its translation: CASSDPSGSSHEQYF.

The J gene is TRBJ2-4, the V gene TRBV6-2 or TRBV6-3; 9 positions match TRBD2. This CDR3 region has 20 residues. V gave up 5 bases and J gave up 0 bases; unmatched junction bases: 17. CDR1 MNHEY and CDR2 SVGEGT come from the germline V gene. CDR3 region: CASSPHNRISGSLAKNIQYF. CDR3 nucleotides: TGTGCCAGCAGTCCTCATAACCGGATTAGCGGGAGCCTAGCCAAAAACATTCAGTACTTC.

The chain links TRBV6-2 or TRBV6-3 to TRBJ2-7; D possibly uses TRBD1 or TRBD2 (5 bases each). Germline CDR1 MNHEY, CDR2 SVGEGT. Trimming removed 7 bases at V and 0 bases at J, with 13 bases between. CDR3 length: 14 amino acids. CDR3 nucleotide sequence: TGTGCCAGCAATCGGGGCACCAGCTCCTACGAGCAGTACGTC. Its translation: CASNRGTSSYEQYV.

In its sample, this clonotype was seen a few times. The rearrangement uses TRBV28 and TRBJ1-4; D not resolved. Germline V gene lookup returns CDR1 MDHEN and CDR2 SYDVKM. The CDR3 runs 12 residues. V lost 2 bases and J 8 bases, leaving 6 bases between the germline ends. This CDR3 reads CASSLTVEKLFF. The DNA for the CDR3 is TGTGCCAGCAGTTTAACGGTGGAAAAACTGTTTTTT.